The rows below give T cell receptor beta chains drawn from one sample of a study of cytomegalovirus exposure and HLA in healthy donors. TCRdb's copy holds only in-frame clones and misses some; the assay was immunoSEQ multiplex PCR. Seen in this sample are 200,000 to 250,000 clones; the ten most common clones hold about 1%. Sequencing was done on a sample of PBMCs. The receptors stem from a woman younger than 45 in good health and CMV-seropositive. The CDR3 runs from the conserved cysteine through the conserved F or W. Each record gives: D gene, V gene, CDR3 protein. D genes are given only for firm matches.

NA,TRBV19,CASSIFGGQTRLGEQYF
TRBD2,TRBV7-2,CASSRRGSSYNEQFF
NA,TRBV6-1,CASSGGFSGSYEQYF
NA,TRBV15,CATSREVSRVNTEAFF
TRBD1,TRBV9,CASSVADRVPETQYF
NA,TRBV4-2,CASSQDGSTYSSYEQYF
TRBD1,TRBV5-1,CASSLDRGPGSPLHF
TRBD1,TRBV7-9,CASSSPTGGNSPLHF
NA,TRBV7-9,CASSLARSGHWRGYTF
NA,TRBV30,CAWTRGSTGNTIYF
TRBD2,TRBV7-2,CASSLDGTSGYEQYF
NA,TRBV6-6,CASSYGVYYGYTF
NA,TRBV7-8,CASSPRGEGRGYTF
NA,TRBV28,CASSQRATTQYF
NA,TRBV11-1,CASSFTDSGTEAFF
NA,TRBV4-3,CASSQFYTPIPGSYEQYF
NA,TRBV5-1,CASSLAYSQNSPLHF
NA,TRBV5-1,CASSPGGASYGYTF
NA,TRBV5-1,CASSFGLQETQYF
TRBD1,TRBV6-1,CASSEALPGQGSGNTIYF
NA,TRBV7-9,CASSSPTRGQETQYF
NA,TRBV29-1,CSVLTSAGGVYGYTF
NA,TRBV6-5,CASSPGSGVEQYF
TRBD2,TRBV5-1,CASRIAGELGETQYF
TRBD2,TRBV4-2,CASSRDYTAYEQYF
TRBD2,TRBV15,CATSREGLAGGPGTGELFF
TRBD1,TRBV11-2,CASSSDRVKTEAFF
NA,TRBV28,CASSSAGIAANEKLFF
TRBD2,TRBV5-1,CASSPRVAGNTGELFF
NA,TRBV7-9,CASSTGNQPQHF
TRBD2,TRBV10-1,CASSEGVAGGADTQYF
NA,TRBV4-3,CASSPFYGGGSTDTQYF